What follows describes a single T cell receptor beta chain. Its antigen is unidentified. The PCR was carried out with 60 Vbeta primers and 13 Jbeta primers. The method was immunoSEQ multiplex PCR; TCRdb's version includes in-frame clones alone and lacks a portion of them. In the table there are about 220,000 clones, around 80% of which are singletons. Trimming cost V 4 bases and J 1 base; bases outside gene matches: 4. Germline-derived CDR1 and CDR2 are SGHRS and YFSETQ. The CDR3 is 14 amino acids. These data belong to a study of cytomegalovirus exposure and HLA in healthy donors. Study information: Previous work identified 95 million to 120 million unique TCR beta sequences from roughly 180 million T cells. Study conclusions and caveats: Reportedly, TCR beta sequences accurately predicted HLA-A and HLA-B alleles in most subjects.

Every donor was a healthy person donating bone marrow. The sequence derives from a man aged 40-55 years in good health and CMV-seropositive. Sample: PBMCs. The chain has TRBV5-1 and TRBJ2-5; TRBD1 matches 7 bases. The CDR3 DNA reads as TGCGCCAGCAGCACGAACAGGGGCCAAGAGACCCAGTACTTC. Amino acid sequence: CASSTNRGQETQYF. Supplemented by reference TRBV5-1 and TRBJ2-5, the full variable domain reads KAGVTQTPRYLIKTRGQQVTLSCSPISGHRSVSWYQQTPGQGLQFLFEYFSETQRNKGNFPGRFSGRQFSNSRSEMNVSTLELGDSALYLCASSTNRGQETQYFGPGTRLLVL.